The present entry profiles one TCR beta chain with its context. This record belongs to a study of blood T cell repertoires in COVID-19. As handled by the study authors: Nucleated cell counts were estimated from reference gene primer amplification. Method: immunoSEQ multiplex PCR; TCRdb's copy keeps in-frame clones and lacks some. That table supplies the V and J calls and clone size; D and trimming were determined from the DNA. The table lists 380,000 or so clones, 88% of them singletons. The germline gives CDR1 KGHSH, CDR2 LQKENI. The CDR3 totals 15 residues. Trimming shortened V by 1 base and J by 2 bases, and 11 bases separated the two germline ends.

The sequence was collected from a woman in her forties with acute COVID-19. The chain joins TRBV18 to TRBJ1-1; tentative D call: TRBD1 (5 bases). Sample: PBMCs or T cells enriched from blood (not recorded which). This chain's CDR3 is CASSPQGDRNTEAFF. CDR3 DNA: TGTGCCAGCTCACCACAGGGTGACAGAAACACTGAAGCTTTCTTT.